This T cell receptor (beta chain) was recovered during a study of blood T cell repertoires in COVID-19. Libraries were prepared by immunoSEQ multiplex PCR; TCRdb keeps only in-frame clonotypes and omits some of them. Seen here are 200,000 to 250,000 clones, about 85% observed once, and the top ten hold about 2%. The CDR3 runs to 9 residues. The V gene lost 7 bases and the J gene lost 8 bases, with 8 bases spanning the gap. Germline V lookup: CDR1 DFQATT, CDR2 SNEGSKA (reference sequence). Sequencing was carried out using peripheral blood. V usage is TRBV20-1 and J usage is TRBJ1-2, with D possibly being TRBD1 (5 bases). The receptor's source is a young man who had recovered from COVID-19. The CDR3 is CSVGGGYTF. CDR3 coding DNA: TGCAGTGTTGGGGGGGGCTACACCTTC.